This T cell receptor beta chain was identified during a study of T cells in tuberculosis. Study in general: The T cells targeted glucose monomycolate, a mycobacterial lipid, via CD1B.

CDR3 length: 15 amino acids. Germline values: CDR1 SGHVS, CDR2 FQNEAQ. Unmatched junction bases numbered 5, after V lost 1 base and J lost 4 bases. Sequenced by immunoSEQ multiplex PCR; TCRdb stores in-frame clones only, minus some. Of around 38,000 clones listed, approximately 95% are singletons. Sequencing was carried out using PBMCs. This chain uses TRBV7-8 with TRBJ2-7, with 9 bases matching TRBD1. The sequence was obtained from a donor between 5 and 29 years old with latent tuberculosis or without tuberculosis infection. The CDR3 loop reads CASSLGQGDLYEQYF. For the CDR3, the DNA is TGTGCCAGCAGCTTAGGACAGGGGGACCTTTACGAGCAGTACTTC.